These 30 T cell receptor beta chains originate from one sample sequenced in a study of blood T cells in healthy people across ages. The authors ran a second PCR of about 6 to 11 cycles using a sample-barcoded 5' primer and a J-beta primer mix. TCRdb re-derived calls from the 5' RACE reads in MiXCR, one entry per CDR3 protein. The sample carries approximately 1.5 million distinct CDR3 sequences, roughly 43% recorded once. Input material: blood. The receptors originated from a woman aged 18-29 years in good health.

This clonotype appeared once. J is TRBJ1-5 and V is TRBV6-2 or TRBV6-3, with a possible D match to TRBD1 (5 bases). V was cut by 6 bases and J by 7 bases, with 19 bases left in between. CDR3 length equals 15 residues. Germline V CDR1 and CDR2: MNHEY, SVGEGT. Here the CDR3 reads CASRPSGTAKQPQHF. The DNA for the CDR3 is TGTGCCAGCAGACCCTCCGGGACCGCTAAGCAGCCCCAGCATTTT.

The chain has TRBV7-3 and TRBJ2-7, with D tentatively TRBD1 (6 bases). Germline assignment: CDR1 SGHTA and CDR2 FQGTGA. The V end was cut by 5 bases, the J end by 4 bases, with 15 bases between. This CDR3 region has 14 residues. CDR3 region: CASSPGRGEYEQYF. For the CDR3, the DNA is TGTGCCAGCAGCCCCGGCAGGGGCGAATACGAGCAGTACTTC.

V is TRBV5-8 and J is TRBJ1-5, with 12 bases aligning to TRBD1. Germline V gives CDR1 SGHTS, CDR2 YDEGEE. With V trimmed by 4 bases and J by 7 bases, 6 bases remained unmatched. The CDR3 loop spans 15 amino acids. The CDR3, as DNA: TGTGCCAGCAGCCTGGGACAGGGGGCTTGGCAGCCCCAGCATTTT. This sequence encodes CASSLGQGAWQPQHF.

The chain has TRBV19 and TRBJ2-1; tentatively, D is TRBD1 or TRBD2 (5 bases each). The CDR3 consists of 12 residues. CDR1 LNHDA and CDR2 SQIVND come from the germline V gene (reference sequence). Trimming took off 8 bases at V and 2 bases at J, with 7 bases between the two ends. In nucleotides, the CDR3 is TGTGCCAGTGGGGACCCCTACAATGAGCAGTTCTTC. Protein product: CASGDPYNEQFF.

This clonotype appeared a few times. The chain joins TRBV12-3 or TRBV12-4 to TRBJ2-1; D is uncertain. CDR3 length: 14 amino acids. With 6 bases removed from V and 8 bases from J, the gap between germline ends came to 17 bases. The CDR3 protein is CASRRLLWGHEQFF. CDR3 nucleotides: TGTGCCAGCAGACGCCTCTTGTGGGGTCATGAGCAGTTCTTC.

This clonotype appeared a few times. The rearrangement uses TRBV29-1 and TRBJ1-4, with a weak D call TRBD1 (5 bases). Germline values: CDR1 SQVTM, CDR2 ANQGSEA. Trimming took off 4 bases at V and 0 bases at J, with 6 bases between the two ends. There are 13 residues in the CDR3. CDR3 bases: TGCAGCGTTGCCAGGGCAACTAATGAAAAACTGTTTTTT. Protein product: CSVARATNEKLFF.

V gene TRBV2 combines with J gene TRBJ1-1, with D tentatively TRBD1 (6 bases). The CDR3 contains 13 residues. The germline V and J ends were trimmed by 6 bases and 10 bases, with 18 bases remaining between them. Germline V CDR1 and CDR2: SNHLY, FYNNEI. The chain's CDR3 is CASRRDTGSVAFF. The CDR3 bases are TGTGCCAGCAGGCGGGACACCGGGAGTGTAGCTTTCTTT.

The chain uses TRBV29-1 and TRBJ1-2, with D possibly matching TRBD1 (5 bases). V was trimmed by 7 bases and J by 8 bases, leaving 11 bases between them. The CDR3 length is 10 residues. Germline V gives CDR1 SQVTM, CDR2 ANQGSEA. CDR3 region: CSAQGLGYTF. DNA of the CDR3: TGCAGCGCCCAGGGTCTGGGCTACACCTTC. Full variable domain (rest looked up from reference TRBV29-1 and TRBJ1-2): SAVISQKPSRDICQRGTSLTIQCQVDSQVTMMFWYRQQPGQSLTLIATANQGSEATYESGFVIDKFPISRPNLTFSTLTVSNMSPEDSSIYLCSAQGLGYTFGSGTRLTVV.

The rearrangement links TRBV27 to TRBJ2-5; D gene ambiguous. Trimming removed 8 bases from V and 11 bases from J, with 21 bases in between. Germline CDR1 is MNHEY and CDR2 is SMNVEV (reference sequence). CDR3 length: 13 residues. CDR3 in amino acids: CASGSVTPNEQYF. In DNA form, the CDR3 reads TGTGCCAGCGGATCTGTTACCCCCAATGAGCAGTACTTC.

The chain couples TRBV5-1 to TRBJ2-7; D gene unclear. This CDR3 region has 14 residues. Germline V gene data show CDR1 as SGHRS and CDR2 as YFSETQ. Trimming stripped 0 bases from V and 3 bases from J, with 10 bases between. The CDR3 region has the DNA TGCGCCAGCAGCTTGGCGGCAGGAATCTACGAGCAGTACTTC. This gives the protein CASSLAAGIYEQYF. Full variable domain (remainder filled in from reference TRBV5-1 and TRBJ2-7): KAGVTQTPRYLIKTRGQQVTLSCSPISGHRSVSWYQQTPGQGLQFLFEYFSETQRNKGNFPGRFSGRQFSNSRSEMNVSTLELGDSALYLCASSLAAGIYEQYFGPGTRLTVT.

V and J are TRBV29-1 and TRBJ2-7; 9 bases map to TRBD2. The CDR3 has 14 amino acids. The germline V gene encodes CDR1 SQVTM and CDR2 ANQGSEA. The ends lost 1 base at V and 2 bases at J; junction bases unmatched: 3. The CDR3 loop reads CSVEASGETYEQYF. CDR3 sequence (DNA): TGCAGCGTTGAAGCTAGCGGGGAGACCTACGAGCAGTACTTC.

The rearrangement links TRBV20-1 to TRBJ1-2; D is ambiguous. The germline V and J ends were trimmed by 3 bases and 4 bases, with 9 bases remaining between them. The CDR3 runs to 12 residues. Germline V lookup: CDR1 DFQATT, CDR2 SNEGSKA (reference sequence). For the CDR3, the DNA is TGCAGTGCTAGCTGGGTCGGCTATGGCTACACCTTC. Translated: CSASWVGYGYTF.

This clonotype was counted a few times. The chain has TRBV6-6 and TRBJ2-1, with 7 positions matching TRBD1. The CDR3 totals 17 residues. The junction had 15 bases not matched to a gene; V was cut back by 4 bases and J by 6 bases. Germline CDR1 MNHNY, CDR2 SVGAGI (reference sequence). CDR3 bases: TGTGCCAGCAGTTTCCCTCCCTACAGGGGTGGTGGCAATGAGCAGTTCTTC. It yields the protein CASSFPPYRGGGNEQFF.

J is TRBJ1-4 and V is TRBV29-1; D ambiguous. The CDR3 has 13 residues. The V end lost 1 base, the J end lost 7 bases, and 10 bases lay between the germline ends. Per germline, CDR1 SQVTM and CDR2 ANQGSEA. CDR3 amino acids: CSVEGDLGEKLFF. CDR3 nucleotide sequence: TGCAGCGTTGAAGGGGATTTGGGTGAAAAACTGTTTTTT.

This clonotype was detected only a few times. This chain uses TRBV7-2 with TRBJ1-2, with D unresolved. V was cut by 2 bases and J by 5 bases, with 9 bases left in between. The germline V gene encodes CDR1 SGHTA and CDR2 FQGNSA. The CDR3 runs to 13 residues. The CDR3 spells CASSLSPQYGYTF. CDR3 in DNA: TGTGCCAGCAGCTTAAGCCCCCAGTATGGCTACACCTTC.

The gene calls are TRBV7-2 and TRBJ2-4, with TRBD2 matching 7 bases. Matching the DNA end better, TRBJ2-7 makes the J call doubtful. This CDR3 comprises 14 residues. Germline V gives CDR1 SGHTA, CDR2 FQGNSA. The CDR3 region is CASNLGAGPYEQYF. CDR3 DNA sequence: TGTGCCAGCAACCTTGGAGCGGGGCCCTACGAGCAGTACTTC.

About this clonotype itself: The junction does not match germline at one end; this may be a read error. The gene calls are TRBV28 and TRBJ1-2; D not certain. From germline, CDR1 is MDHEN and CDR2 SYDVKM. This CDR3 comprises 12 residues. The CDR3 DNA follows: TGTGCTGAGGGTACCACTAACTCTGGCTACACCTTC. This codes for CAEGTTNSGYTF.

This clonotype was detected a few times. The V gene is TRBV4-2, the J gene TRBJ2-3, with 7 bases lining up with TRBD2. This CDR3 contains 15 residues. In germline, CDR1 is LGHNA, CDR2 YNFKEQ. Trimming took 6 bases from V and 0 from J; bases not matched to a gene: 6. The CDR3 region is CASSLADASTDTQYF. DNA of the CDR3: TGTGCCAGCAGTCTAGCGGATGCTAGCACAGATACGCAGTATTTT.

The rearrangement links TRBV11-2 to TRBJ1-1; tentative D call: TRBD1 (6 bases). Germline CDR1 and CDR2: SGHAT and FQNNGV. The V end was cut by 2 bases, the J end by 4 bases, with 23 bases between. The CDR3 contains 18 residues. Here the CDR3 DNA reads TGTGCCAGCAGCTTATACCCCCGGGGGCAGGTTTCGAGCACTGAAGCTTTCTTT. Translated, it gives CASSLYPRGQVSSTEAFF.

This clonotype came up a few times. The rearrangement joins TRBV15 to TRBJ2-7, with TRBD1 as a possible D gene (6 bases). The CDR3 consists of 13 residues. The V end was cut by 2 bases, the J end by 3 bases, with 8 bases between. Germline CDR1 reads LNHNV; CDR2 reads YYDKDF (reference sequence). CDR3 sequence: CATSRRTDYEQYF. CDR3 coding DNA: TGTGCCACCAGCAGACGGACAGACTACGAGCAGTACTTC.

V usage is TRBV12-3 or TRBV12-4 and J usage is TRBJ2-7; TRBD2 aligns across 12 bases. The V gene end was trimmed by 4 bases and the J gene end by 3 bases; junction bases not matched to a gene: 10. The CDR3 loop spans 17 amino acids. In DNA form, the CDR3 reads TGTGCCAGCAGTTCCGGCCTAGCGGGAGGGAGCGGCTACGAGCAGTACTTC. As protein: CASSSGLAGGSGYEQYF.

Ten or more counts support this clonotype. The chain recombines TRBV25-1 with TRBJ1-5; tentatively, D is TRBD1 (5 bases). Germline lookup yields CDR1 MGHDK and CDR2 SYGVNS. The V end was cut by 6 bases, the J end by 0 bases, with 12 bases between. The CDR3 is 15 amino acids. CDR3 in DNA: TGTGCCAGCAGCGAGGGACGGGATAGCAATCAGCCCCAGCATTTT. This translates into CASSEGRDSNQPQHF.

This clonotype was observed a few times. The J gene is TRBJ2-7, the V gene TRBV20-1, with TRBD1 matching over 7 bases. With V trimmed by 3 bases and J by 2 bases, 7 bases remained unmatched. The CDR3 has 14 amino acids. Germline CDR1 is DFQATT and CDR2 is SNEGSKA (reference sequence). In nucleotides, the CDR3 is TGCAGTGCTAGGTCTCCACAGGGGACCTACGAGCAGTACTTC. Amino acids: CSARSPQGTYEQYF.

This clonotype was found a few times. The genes are TRBV12-3 or TRBV12-4 and TRBJ2-3; no firm D call. The CDR3 runs to 15 residues. Trimming stripped 3 bases from V and 2 bases from J, with 12 bases between. CDR3 bases: TGTGCCAGCAGTTTTCGCCGTCAAGTCACAGATACGCAGTATTTT. It is translated as CASSFRRQVTDTQYF.

The chain carries TRBV7-6 and TRBJ2-5; D possibly corresponds to TRBD2 (6 bases). Trimming pared 2 bases from V and 5 bases from J, leaving 9 bases between. The CDR3 covers 13 residues. The V gene's germline CDR1 is SGHVS and CDR2 FNYEAQ. CDR3 amino acids: CASSLWRAETQYF. CDR3 nucleotides: TGTGCCAGCAGCTTATGGAGGGCCGAGACCCAGTACTTC.

The chain joins TRBV3-1 to TRBJ2-7; maybe TRBD2 (5 bases). The germline V gene encodes CDR1 LGHDT and CDR2 YNNKEL (reference sequence). CDR3 size: 15 residues. Trimming removed 4 bases at V and 10 bases at J, with 23 bases between. CDR3 sequence: CASSLTLGLEVIQYF. CDR3 DNA sequence: TGTGCCAGCAGCCTCACATTAGGACTGGAAGTGATCCAGTACTTC.

About this clonotype: Compared with germline, one end of the junction differs, possibly owing to a read error. J is TRBJ2-1 and V is TRBV7-2; D perhaps matches TRBD1 (5 bases). The CDR3 sequence is 14 residues long. The V gene's germline CDR1 is SGHTA and CDR2 FQGNSA. The CDR3 DNA sequence: TGTGCCAGCAGCTTAGCCCCGACAGCGACTGAGCAGGTCTTC. It is translated as CASSLAPTATEQVF.

This clonotype turned up a few times. The J gene is TRBJ2-1, the V gene TRBV4-1; 8 nucleotides line up with TRBD2. This CDR3 spans 15 amino acids. Germline values: CDR1 MGHRA, CDR2 YSYEKL. With V trimmed by 4 bases and J by 2 bases, 4 bases remained unmatched. DNA for the CDR3: TGCGCCAGCAGCCGGATTAGCGGGACCTACAATGAGCAGTTCTTC. Protein: CASSRISGTYNEQFF.

The chain joins TRBV7-2 to TRBJ2-7; TRBD1 matches at 7 bases. The DNA end favors TRBJ2-5, so the J call may be wrong. Germline V gene sequence: CDR1 SGHTA, CDR2 FQGNSA. This CDR3 spans 14 amino acids. CDR3 residues: CASRTGSRVETQYF. The CDR3 region has the DNA TGTGCCAGCAGGACAGGGTCCCGGGTTGAGACCCAGTACTTC.

The chain joins TRBV30 to TRBJ1-1; 8 bases are a match to TRBD1. Trimming at V came to 7 bases and at J to 1 base, leaving 8 bases not matched to a gene. The CDR3 is 14 residues long. Germline CDR1 is GTSNPN and CDR2 is SVGIG (reference sequence). The CDR3 DNA sequence: TGTGCCTATTCGACAGGGGAGGGGAACACTGAAGCTTTCTTT. Protein product: CAYSTGEGNTEAFF.